The next 3 T cell receptor beta chains were all read from a single sample in a study of Graves' ophthalmopathy and Graves' hyperthyroidism. The authors amplified TCR beta CDR3 regions, and they did so from RNA transcripts for repertoire sequencing. Second-round multiplex PCR came after a first-round RT-PCR that employed HTBI primers. TCRdb re-called the multiplex PCR reads through MiXCR, storing one row per CDR3 protein. The data hold a few hundred thousand distinct CDR3 sequences, with 15% observed a single time. Source material: peripheral blood. The receptors were sampled from a woman under 30 with stable Graves' hyperthyroidism.

This clonotype was counted at least ten times. The genes are TRBV11-2 and TRBJ1-1; D gene uncertain. The CDR3 contains 13 residues. From germline, CDR1 is SGHAT and CDR2 FQNNGV. V dropped 5 bases and J dropped 8 bases, with 15 bases sitting between them. The CDR3 protein is CASSRILPGEAFF. The CDR3 DNA is TGTGCCAGCAGCAGGATTCTCCCGGGAGAAGCTTTCTTT.

The table lists this clonotype with many counts. The chain joins TRBV7-2 to TRBJ2-7; TRBD2 agrees at 9 bases. Germline V CDR1 and CDR2: SGHTA, FQGNSA. This CDR3 is 16 amino acids long. V shed 4 bases and J 3 bases; nucleotides not matched to a gene: 10. The CDR3 DNA reads TGTGCCAGCAGCTCGAGTCGGTCTAGCGGGGACTACGAGCAGTACTTC. It yields the protein CASSSSRSSGDYEQYF.

As regards this clonotype: The junction departs from the called germline gene at one end, perhaps through a read error. V and J are TRBV19 and TRBJ2-7; D tentatively reads TRBD1 or TRBD2 (6 bases each). Germline CDR1 LNHDA, CDR2 SQIVND (reference sequence). This CDR3 contains 15 residues. In DNA, the CDR3 is TGTGCCAGTAGTTGGAGGATGGGGGGCGCCTACGAGCAGTGCTTC. Amino acids: CASSWRMGGAYEQCF.